This T cell receptor (beta chain) was recorded in a study of monozygotic twins with inflammatory bowel disease. The CDR3 is made up of 15 amino acids. Germline-derived CDR1 and CDR2 are SGHVS and FQNEAQ. Note on this clonotype: Its antigen remains unknown.

cDNA for TCRalpha and TCRbeta was amplified by nested PCRs of 15 to 20 then roughly 10 cycles. TCRdb re-analyzed the 5' RACE reads; it lists each CDR3 protein once, without DNA. The table gives roughly 150,000 distinct CDR3 sequences; the top ten clones make up over 2.5% of it. The study's findings and limits: Against healthy co-twins, IBD patients had lower TCRbeta diversity (measured by inverse Simpson).

The chain uses TRBV7-8 and TRBJ1-4. Input material: blood. The sequence derives from a human donor with ulcerative colitis or Crohn's disease, or a healthy co-twin of an affected twin (not recorded which). The CDR3: CASSLPSGRNEKLFF.